The clone carrying this TCR beta chain was detected ten times or more. Antigen specificity is unknown. This specimen belongs to a study of post-analysis software for immune sequencing data. Study details: Relapsing-remitting, secondary progressive and progressive-relapsing forms of multiple sclerosis all featured among disease courses. General study points: Included in a set of roughly 5 TRBV segments more frequent in patients than controls were TRBV5-6, TRBV5-1 and TRBV20-1. Multiple sclerosis was associated with a significant reduction in normalized Chao1 diversity relative to controls.

V trimming: 2 bases; J trimming: 2 bases; junction bases outside the gene matches: 4. The CDR3 runs to 16 residues. Germline lookup yields CDR1 SGHDT and CDR2 YYEEEE. The library was made from cDNA and included unique molecular identifiers. A few hundred thousand cDNA molecules were obtained from around 0.96 to 9.9 million T cells. TCRdb re-called the PCR reads with MiXCR, one entry per CDR3 protein. Of about 540,000 distinct CDR3 sequences listed, roughly 34% were seen once; the top ten hold around 6.1%. The sample comprised blood. The sequence was obtained from a girl aged 2-17 years with multiple sclerosis. V usage is TRBV5-6 and J usage is TRBJ2-1, with 10 bases fitting TRBD1. The CDR3, as DNA: TGTGCCAGCAGCTTCGCCGGGACAGGGGCCTACAATGAGCAGTTCTTC. Translated: CASSFAGTGAYNEQFF. Together with reference TRBV5-6 and TRBJ2-1, the CDR3 gives the full variable domain: DAGVTQSPTHLIKTRGQQVTLRCSPKSGHDTVSWYQQALGQGPQFIFQYYEEEERQRGNFPDRFSGHQFPNYSSELNVNALLLGDSALYLCASSFAGTGAYNEQFFGPGTRLTVL.